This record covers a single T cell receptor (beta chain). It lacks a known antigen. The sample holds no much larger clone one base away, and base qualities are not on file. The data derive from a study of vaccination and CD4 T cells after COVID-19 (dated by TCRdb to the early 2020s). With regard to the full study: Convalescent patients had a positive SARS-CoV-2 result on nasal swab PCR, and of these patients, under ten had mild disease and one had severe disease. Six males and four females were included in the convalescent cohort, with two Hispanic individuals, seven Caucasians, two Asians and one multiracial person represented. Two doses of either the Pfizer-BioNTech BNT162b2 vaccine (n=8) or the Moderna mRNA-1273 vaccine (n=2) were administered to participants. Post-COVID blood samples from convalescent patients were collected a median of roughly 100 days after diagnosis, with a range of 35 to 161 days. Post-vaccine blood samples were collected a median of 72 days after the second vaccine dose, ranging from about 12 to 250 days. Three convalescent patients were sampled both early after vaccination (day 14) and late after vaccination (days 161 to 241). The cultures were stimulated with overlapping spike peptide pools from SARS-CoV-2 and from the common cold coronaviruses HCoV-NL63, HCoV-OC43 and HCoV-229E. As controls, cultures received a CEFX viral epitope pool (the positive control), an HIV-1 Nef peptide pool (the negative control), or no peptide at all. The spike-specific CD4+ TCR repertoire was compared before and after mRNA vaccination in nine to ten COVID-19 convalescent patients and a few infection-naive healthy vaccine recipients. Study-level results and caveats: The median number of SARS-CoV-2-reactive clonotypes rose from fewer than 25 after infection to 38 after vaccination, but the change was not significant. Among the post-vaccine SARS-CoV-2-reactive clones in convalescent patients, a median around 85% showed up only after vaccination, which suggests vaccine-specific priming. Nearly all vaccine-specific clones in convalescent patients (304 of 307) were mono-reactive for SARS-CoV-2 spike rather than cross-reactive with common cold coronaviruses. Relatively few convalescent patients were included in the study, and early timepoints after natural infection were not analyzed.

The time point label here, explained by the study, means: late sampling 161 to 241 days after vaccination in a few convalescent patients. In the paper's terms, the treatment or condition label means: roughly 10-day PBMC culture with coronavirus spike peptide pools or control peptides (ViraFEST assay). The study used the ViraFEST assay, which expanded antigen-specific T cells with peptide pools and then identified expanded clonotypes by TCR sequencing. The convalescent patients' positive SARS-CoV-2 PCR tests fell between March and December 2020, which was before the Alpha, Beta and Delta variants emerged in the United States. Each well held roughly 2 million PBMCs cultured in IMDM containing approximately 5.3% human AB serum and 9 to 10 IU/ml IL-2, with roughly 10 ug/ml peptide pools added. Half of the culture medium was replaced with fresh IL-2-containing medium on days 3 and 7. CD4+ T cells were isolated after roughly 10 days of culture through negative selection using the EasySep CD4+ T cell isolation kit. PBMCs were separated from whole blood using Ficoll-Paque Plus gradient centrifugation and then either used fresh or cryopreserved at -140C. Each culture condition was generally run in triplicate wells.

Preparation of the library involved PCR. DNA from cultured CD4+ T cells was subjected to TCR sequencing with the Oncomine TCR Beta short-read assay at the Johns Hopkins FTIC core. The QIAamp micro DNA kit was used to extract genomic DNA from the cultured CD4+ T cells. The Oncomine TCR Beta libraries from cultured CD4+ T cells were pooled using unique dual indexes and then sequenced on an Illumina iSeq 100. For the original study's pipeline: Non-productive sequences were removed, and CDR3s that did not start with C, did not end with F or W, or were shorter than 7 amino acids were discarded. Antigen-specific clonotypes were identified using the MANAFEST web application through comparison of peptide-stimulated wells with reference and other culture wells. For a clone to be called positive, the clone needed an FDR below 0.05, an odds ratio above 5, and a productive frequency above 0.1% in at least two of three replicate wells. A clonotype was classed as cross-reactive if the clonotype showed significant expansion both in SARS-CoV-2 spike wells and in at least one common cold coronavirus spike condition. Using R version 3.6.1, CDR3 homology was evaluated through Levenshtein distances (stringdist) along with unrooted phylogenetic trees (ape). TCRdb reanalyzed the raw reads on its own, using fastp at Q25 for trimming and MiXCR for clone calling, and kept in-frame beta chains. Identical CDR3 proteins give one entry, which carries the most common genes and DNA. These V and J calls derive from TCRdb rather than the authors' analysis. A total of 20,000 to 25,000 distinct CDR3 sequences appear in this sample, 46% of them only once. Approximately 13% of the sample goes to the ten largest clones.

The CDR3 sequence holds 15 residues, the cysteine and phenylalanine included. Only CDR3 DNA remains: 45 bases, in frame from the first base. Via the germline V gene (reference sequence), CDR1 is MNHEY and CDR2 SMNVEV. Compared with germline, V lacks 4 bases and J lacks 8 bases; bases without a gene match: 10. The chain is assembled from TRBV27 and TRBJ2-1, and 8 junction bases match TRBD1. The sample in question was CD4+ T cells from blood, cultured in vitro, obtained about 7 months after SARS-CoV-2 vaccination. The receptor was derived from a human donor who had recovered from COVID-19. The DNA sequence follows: TGTGCCAGCAGTTCCTTCGAGGACAGGGCGGATGAGCAGTTCTTC. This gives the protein CASSSFEDRADEQFF.